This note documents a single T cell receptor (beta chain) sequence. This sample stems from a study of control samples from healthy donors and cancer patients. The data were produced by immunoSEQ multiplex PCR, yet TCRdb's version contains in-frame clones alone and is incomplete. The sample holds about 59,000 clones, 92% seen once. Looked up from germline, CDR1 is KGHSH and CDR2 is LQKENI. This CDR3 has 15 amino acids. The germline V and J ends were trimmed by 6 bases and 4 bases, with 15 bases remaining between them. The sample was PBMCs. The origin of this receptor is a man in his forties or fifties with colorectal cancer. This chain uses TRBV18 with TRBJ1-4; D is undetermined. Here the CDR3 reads CASSPRLGNNEKLFF. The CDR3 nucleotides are TGTGCCAGCTCCCCCCGGCTGGGGAATAATGAAAAACTGTTTTTT.